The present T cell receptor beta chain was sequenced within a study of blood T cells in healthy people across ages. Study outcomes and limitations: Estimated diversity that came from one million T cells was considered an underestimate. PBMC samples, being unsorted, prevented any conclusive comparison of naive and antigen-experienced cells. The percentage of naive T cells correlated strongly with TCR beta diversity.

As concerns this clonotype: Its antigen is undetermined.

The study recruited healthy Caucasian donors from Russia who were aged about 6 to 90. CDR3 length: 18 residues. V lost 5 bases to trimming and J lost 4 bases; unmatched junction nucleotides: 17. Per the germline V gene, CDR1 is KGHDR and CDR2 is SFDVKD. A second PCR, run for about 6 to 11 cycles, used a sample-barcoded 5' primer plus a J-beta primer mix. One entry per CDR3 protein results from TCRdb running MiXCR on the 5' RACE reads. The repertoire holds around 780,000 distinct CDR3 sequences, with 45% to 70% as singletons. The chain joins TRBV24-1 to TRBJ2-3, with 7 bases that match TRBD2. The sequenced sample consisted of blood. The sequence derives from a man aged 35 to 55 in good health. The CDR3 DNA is TGTGCCACCAGTGCCACGGGGCTAGCGGACCCCGGTCCAGATACGCAGTATTTT. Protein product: CATSATGLADPGPDTQYF.